This is a list of T cell receptor beta chains from one sample in a study of blood T cell repertoires in COVID-19. Profiled with immunoSEQ multiplex PCR; TCRdb holds only in-frame clones, not every one. The sample lists some 83,000 clones, roughly nine tenths seen once, with about 2.5% in the top ten. Sequenced material: peripheral blood. All receptors derive from a man in his fifties or sixties with acute or convalescent COVID-19. Both conserved end residues are part of each CDR3. Each record gives: V gene, D gene, CDR3 length, J gene, clone size, CDR3 DNA, CDR3 protein. D genes are given only for firm matches. Clone size is given for some rows only: seen once, a few or many times, or a class if the clone is expanded.

>TRBV9|TRBD2|15|TRBJ2-4|once
TGTGCCAGCAGCCCTCAAGGGACTAGCGGGGACATTCAGTACTTC
CASSPQGTSGDIQYF
>TRBV7-8|TRBD2|20|TRBJ2-1|once
TGTGCCAGCAGCCCCCGGCCGGAGGGTCGCGGGAGGGCCAAGGCCAATGAGCAGTTCTTC
CASSPRPEGRGRAKANEQFF
>TRBV11-2|-|15|TRBJ1-1|-
TGTGCCAGCCTACTTAGCAGGGGCAGGAACACTGAAGCTTTCTTT
CASLLSRGRNTEAFF
>TRBV7-2|TRBD2|12|TRBJ2-3|-
TGTGCCAGCAGCTCCCCCCCTAGCGGCACTTCTTTT
CASSSPPSGTSF
>TRBV30|-|10|TRBJ1-2|-
TGTGCCTGGGGGGACACGGGCTACACCTTC
CAWGDTGYTF
>TRBV10-2|TRBD2|15|TRBJ2-3|-
TGCGCCAGCACGGGACTAGCGGGCCGCACAGATACGCAGTATTTT
CASTGLAGRTDTQYF
>TRBV24-1|-|12|TRBJ1-5|-
TGTGCCACCAGTGATCCTAATCAGCCCCAGCATTTT
CATSDPNQPQHF
>TRBV18|-|15|TRBJ2-3|-
TGTGCCAGCTCACCGCGCATATCTCCGGCAGATACGCAGTATTTT
CASSPRISPADTQYF
>TRBV6-1|TRBD1|16|TRBJ1-6|few
TGTGCCAGCAGTGAAGTCCGGGACAGGGGTAATTCACCCCTCCACTTT
CASSEVRDRGNSPLHF
>TRBV9|-|13|TRBJ1-6|once
TGTGCCAGCAGTGGGGGGGTAAACTCACCCCTCCACTTT
CASSGGVNSPLHF
>TRBV2|-|13|TRBJ2-3|-
TGTGCCAGCTCCGGGACTTTGGGGCATACGCAGTATTTT
CASSGTLGHTQYF
>TRBV4-3|-|13|TRBJ1-1|once
TGCGCCAGCAGCCAAGATCGGGGGACTGAAGCTTTCTTT
CASSQDRGTEAFF
>TRBV11-2|TRBD1|15|TRBJ1-2|few
TGTGCCAGCAGCTTAGTAAGGGGGCCCAGCGGGGGCTACACCTTC
CASSLVRGPSGGYTF
>TRBV28|TRBD1|14|TRBJ1-1|-
TGTGCCAGCAAACCCGGGACAGGGAGCACTGAAGCTTTCTTT
CASKPGTGSTEAFF
>TRBV19|-|12|TRBJ1-5|-
TGTGCCAGTAGGGAGGACTATCAGCCCCAGCATTTT
CASREDYQPQHF
>TRBV7-3|-|13|TRBJ2-3|-
TGTGCCAGCAGCTTACCCCCGGGTGATACGCAGTATTTT
CASSLPPGDTQYF
>TRBV18|TRBD1|17|TRBJ1-3|-
TGTGCCAGCTCAGTTTCGCAGGGGGCTGGCTCTGGAAACACCATATATTTT
CASSVSQGAGSGNTIYF
>TRBV19|-|14|TRBJ2-5|-
TGTGCCAGTAGTATTGGTAGCTCCCAAGAGACCCAGTACTTC
CASSIGSSQETQYF
>TRBV23-1|TRBD1|14|TRBJ1-3|once
TGCGCCATAACGGACAGGATCTCTGGAAACACCATATATTTT
CAITDRISGNTIYF
>TRBV18|TRBD2|16|TRBJ2-7|-
TGTGCCAGCTCACCCGTGACTAGCGGGACTTCGTACGAGCAGTACTTC
CASSPVTSGTSYEQYF
>TRBV5-1|TRBD1|13|TRBJ1-2|once
TGCGCCAGCAGCGAGGGACAGAACTATGGCTACACCTTC
CASSEGQNYGYTF